The 19 T cell receptor beta chains given below trace back to one sample, sequenced in a study of patients and donors after allogeneic stem cell transplantation. TCRdb re-called the RT-PCR reads through MiXCR, storing one row per CDR3 protein. The profile shows more than 850,000 distinct CDR3 sequences, more than 15% of them singletons. Sequenced input: blood, either unsorted or a sorted T cell fraction (not recorded which). The receptor source for this set is a human donor who was either an allogeneic HSCT recipient or a stem cell or donor lymphocyte infusion donor (not recorded which). It is not recorded whose cells these are; they may come from a transplant donor.

V is TRBV12-3 or TRBV12-4 and J is TRBJ2-7; D is unclear. V was shortened by 7 bases and J by 0 bases, with 7 bases between the two germline ends. The CDR3 runs 12 residues. The CDR3 loop reads CASKSASYEQYF. The DNA of the CDR3 is TGTGCCAGCAAGTCGGCCTCCTACGAGCAGTACTTC.

J is TRBJ1-5 and V is TRBV6-1; no reliable D call. Per germline, CDR1 MNHNS and CDR2 SASEGT. The CDR3 contains 17 residues. Trimming removed 4 bases at V and 12 bases at J, with 28 bases between. CDR3 amino acids: CASSGIVEPLYRVDQHF. The DNA for the CDR3 is TGTGCCAGCAGTGGAATAGTAGAGCCCCTGTACCGCGTGGACCAGCATTTT.

The chain uses TRBV5-1 and TRBJ2-2; D not resolved. Trimming stripped 0 bases from V and 6 bases from J, with 15 bases between. Germline assignment: CDR1 SGHRS and CDR2 YFSETQ. The CDR3 extends over 16 amino acids. CDR3 loop: CASSLVPVGMAGELFF. The CDR3 region has the DNA TGCGCCAGCAGCTTGGTTCCGGTGGGGATGGCCGGGGAGCTGTTTTTT.

This clonotype was detected a few times. This chain links TRBV5-6 with TRBJ2-4; 7 bases align to TRBD2. The germline CDR1 and CDR2 sequences are SGHDT and YYEEEE. The CDR3 runs to 16 residues. The J segment lost 2 bases and the V segment lost 0 bases, leaving 5 bases of the junction unmatched. The CDR3 spells CASSLGVGTTKNIQYF. The CDR3 DNA reads TGTGCCAGCAGCTTGGGGGTGGGGACTACCAAAAACATTCAGTACTTC.

This clonotype was counted a few times. The rearrangement uses TRBV4-3 and TRBJ1-1; D is uncertain. Germline V gene sequence: CDR1 LGHNA, CDR2 YSLEER. The CDR3 covers 17 residues. The V end was cut by 0 bases, the J end by 1 base, with 15 bases between. CDR3 sequence reads: CASSQDLNWIRNTEAFF. The CDR3 DNA reads as TGCGCCAGCAGCCAAGATTTGAATTGGATAAGGAACACTGAAGCTTTCTTT.

In the case of this clonotype: Likely a read error: the CDR3 ends without its conserved phenylalanine or tryptophan. The J gene is TRBJ2-1, the V gene TRBV11-3; 7 bases map to TRBD2. Trimming at V came to 1 base and at J to 11 bases, leaving 8 bases not matched to a gene. CDR3 length equals 14 residues. Per germline, CDR1 SGHNT and CDR2 YENEEA. CDR3 region: CASSLAGPSGQQFS. CDR3 coding DNA: TGTGCCAGCAGCTTAGCGGGCCCTAGCGGCCAGCAGTTCTCC.

The chain uses TRBV5-1 and TRBJ1-4, with D possibly matching TRBD1 (5 bases). CDR1 and CDR2 (germline): SGHRS, YFSETQ. Between the trimmed V and J ends, which lost 0 bases and 7 bases, there was a span of 19 bases. CDR3 length equals 17 residues. DNA for the CDR3: TGCGCCAGCAGCTTGGCCCCTAGCAGGGAGGGCGGTGAAAAACTGTTTTTT. Protein product: CASSLAPSREGGEKLFF.

The chain recombines TRBV30 with TRBJ2-1; 10 bases fit TRBD2. V was clipped by 5 bases and J by 2 bases; unmatched bases: 0. Germline CDR1 GTSNPN, CDR2 SVGIG (reference sequence). The CDR3 has 13 residues. CDR3 region: CAWGLAAYNEQFF. For the CDR3, the DNA is TGTGCCTGGGGACTAGCGGCCTACAATGAGCAGTTCTTC. The full variable domain, its missing parts supplied by reference TRBV30 and TRBJ2-1, is SQTIHQWPATLVQPVGSPLSLECTVEGTSNPNLYWYRQAAGRGLQLLFYSVGIGQISSEVPQNLSASRPQDRQFILSSKKLLLSDSGFYLCAWGLAAYNEQFFGPGTRLTVL.

This clonotype was detected only a few times. V and J are TRBV12-3 or TRBV12-4 and TRBJ2-1; 9 nucleotides align to TRBD2. The trim removed 6 bases at V and 5 bases at J, leaving 8 bases unmatched. The CDR3 loop spans 15 amino acids. CDR3 sequence reads: CASSQRLAAHNEQFF. DNA of the CDR3: TGTGCCAGCAGCCAGAGACTAGCGGCTCACAATGAGCAGTTCTTC.

The rearrangement joins TRBV3-1 to TRBJ2-1, with a weak D call TRBD2 (6 bases). Germline values: CDR1 LGHDT, CDR2 YNNKEL (reference sequence). V lost 4 bases and J 9 bases, leaving 22 bases between the germline ends. CDR3 length equals 16 residues. The DNA for the CDR3 is TGTGCCAGCAGCCCCAGGTGGGACTCAAGGGTAGGTGAGCAGTTCTTC. Residues: CASSPRWDSRVGEQFF.

The chain couples TRBV20-1 to TRBJ2-5, with TRBD1 identical over 9 bases. The CDR3 totals 15 residues. Germline CDR1 DFQATT, CDR2 SNEGSKA (reference sequence). The trim removed 6 bases at V and 2 bases at J, leaving 10 bases unmatched. The CDR3 loop reads CSASTGTGYQETQYF. In DNA, the CDR3 is TGCAGTGCGTCGACCGGGACAGGGTATCAAGAGACCCAGTACTTC.

This clonotype was seen repeatedly, ten times or more. The CDR3 DNA is TGCAGCGTCGGGACAGGGGAGCACACTGAAGCTTTCTTT. Translation gives CSVGTGEHTEAFF. The chain couples TRBV29-1 to TRBJ1-1; TRBD1 aligns across 10 bases. The germline V gene has CDR1 SQVTM and CDR2 ANQGSEA. V was clipped by 6 bases and J by 3 bases; unmatched bases: 4. CDR3 length equals 13 residues.

This clonotype was seen only a few times. The rearrangement joins TRBV19 to TRBJ1-2; 8 nucleotides agree with TRBD1. Trimming took 6 bases from V and 6 from J; bases not matched to a gene: 6. In germline, CDR1 is LNHDA, CDR2 SQIVND (reference sequence). The CDR3 is 13 residues long. CDR3 sequence reads: CASREQGDDGYTF. CDR3 sequence (DNA): TGTGCCAGTAGGGAACAGGGGGATGATGGCTACACCTTC.

Many counts were recorded for this clonotype. For the CDR3, the DNA is TGTGCCAGCACAGGGGTAAACCCCTACGAGCAGTACTTC. It is translated as CASTGVNPYEQYF. The rearrangement joins TRBV28 to TRBJ2-7, with D perhaps matching TRBD1 (6 bases). CDR3 size: 13 residues. CDR1 and CDR2 from the germline V gene are MDHEN and SYDVKM. V lost 7 bases to trimming and J lost 2 bases, with 12 bases between them.

This clonotype was found a few times. The CDR3 DNA is TGCGCCAGCAGATGGACTAGCGGTACCTACGAGCAGTACTTC. Translation: CASRWTSGTYEQYF. The V gene is TRBV5-1, the J gene TRBJ2-7; 10 bases line up with TRBD2. The V gene end was trimmed by 5 bases and the J gene end by 2 bases; junction bases not matched to a gene: 4. The CDR3 covers 14 residues. Per germline, CDR1 SGHRS and CDR2 YFSETQ.

This clonotype occurred a few times. V usage is TRBV4-2 and J usage is TRBJ1-1; unclear D gene. This CDR3 has 15 amino acids. V was pared by 0 bases and J by 1 base, with 9 bases between. The germline V gene has CDR1 LGHNA and CDR2 YNFKEQ. This CDR3 is CASSQEPRRNTEAFF. The CDR3 DNA reads TGTGCCAGCAGCCAAGAACCTAGAAGGAACACTGAAGCTTTCTTT.

The chain's CDR3 is CASSLGGLNFRDGYTF. CDR3 in DNA: TGTGCCAGCAGCTTAGGAGGATTGAATTTCCGTGACGGCTACACCTTC. J is TRBJ1-2 and V is TRBV7-9; D call uncertain. The V and J ends lost 1 base and 8 bases respectively, with 20 bases between them. Germline CDR1 SEHNR, CDR2 FQNEAQ (reference sequence). This CDR3 comprises 16 residues.

The V and J genes are TRBV9 and TRBJ2-5; D is uncertain. The CDR3 runs 12 residues. Per the germline V gene, CDR1 is SGDLS and CDR2 is YYNGEE. V lost 0 bases and J lost 5, with 5 bases in between. The DNA of the CDR3 is TGTGCCAGCAGCGTAGGATCGGAGACCCAGTACTTC. Encoded protein: CASSVGSETQYF.

This clonotype has more than one count but fewer than ten. V is TRBV12-3 or TRBV12-4 and J is TRBJ2-7; maybe TRBD2 (5 bases). CDR3 size: 13 residues. V lost 5 bases, J lost 3 bases, and 11 bases lay in between. As DNA, the CDR3 is TGTGCCAGCAGTATAACTAGGGTCTACGAGCAGTACTTC. This gives the protein CASSITRVYEQYF.